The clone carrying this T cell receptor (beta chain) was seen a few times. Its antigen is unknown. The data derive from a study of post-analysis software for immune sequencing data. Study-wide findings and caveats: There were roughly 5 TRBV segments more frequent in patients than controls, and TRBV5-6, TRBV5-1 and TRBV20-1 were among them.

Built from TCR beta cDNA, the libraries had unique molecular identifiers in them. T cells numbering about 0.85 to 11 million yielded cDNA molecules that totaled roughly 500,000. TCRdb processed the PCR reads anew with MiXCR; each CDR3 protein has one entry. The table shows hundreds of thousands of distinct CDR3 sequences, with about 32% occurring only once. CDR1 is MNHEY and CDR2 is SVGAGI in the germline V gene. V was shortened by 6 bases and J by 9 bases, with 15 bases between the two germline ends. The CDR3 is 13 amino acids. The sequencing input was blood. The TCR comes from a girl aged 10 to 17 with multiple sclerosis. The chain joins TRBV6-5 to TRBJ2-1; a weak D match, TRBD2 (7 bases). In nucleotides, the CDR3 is TGTGCCAGCAGGGGGGAGGGGGGCGGTGAGCAGTTCTTC. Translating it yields CASRGEGGGEQFF.